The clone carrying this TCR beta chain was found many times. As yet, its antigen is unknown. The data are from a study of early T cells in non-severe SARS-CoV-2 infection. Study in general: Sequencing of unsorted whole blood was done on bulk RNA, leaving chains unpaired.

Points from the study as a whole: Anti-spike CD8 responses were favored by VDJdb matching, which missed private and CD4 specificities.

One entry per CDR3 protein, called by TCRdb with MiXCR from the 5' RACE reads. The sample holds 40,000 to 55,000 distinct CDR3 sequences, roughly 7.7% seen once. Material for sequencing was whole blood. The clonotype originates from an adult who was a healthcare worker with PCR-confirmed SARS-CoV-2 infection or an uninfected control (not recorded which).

CDR3 DNA: TGTGCCTGGAGTGTCCGGGCCACTGAAGCTTTCTTT. Protein sequence: CAWSVRATEAFF. The chain combines TRBV30 with TRBJ1-1, with no clear D. The V gene's germline CDR1 is GTSNPN and CDR2 SVGIG (reference sequence). V was pared by 0 bases and J by 4 bases, with 6 bases between. The CDR3 totals 12 residues.